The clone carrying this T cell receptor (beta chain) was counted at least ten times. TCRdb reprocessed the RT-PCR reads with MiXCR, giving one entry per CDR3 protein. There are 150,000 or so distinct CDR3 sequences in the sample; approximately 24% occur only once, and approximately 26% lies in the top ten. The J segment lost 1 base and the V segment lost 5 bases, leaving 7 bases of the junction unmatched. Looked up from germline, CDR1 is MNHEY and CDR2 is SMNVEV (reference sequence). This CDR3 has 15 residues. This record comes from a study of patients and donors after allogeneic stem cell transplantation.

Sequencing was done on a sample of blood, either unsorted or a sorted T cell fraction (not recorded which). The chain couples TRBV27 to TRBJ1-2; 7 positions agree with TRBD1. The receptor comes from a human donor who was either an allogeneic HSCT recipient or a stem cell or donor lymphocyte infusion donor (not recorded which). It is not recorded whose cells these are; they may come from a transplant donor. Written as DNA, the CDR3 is TGTGCCAGCAGTGGCTACAGGGGACTTAACTATGGCTACACCTTC. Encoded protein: CASSGYRGLNYGYTF.